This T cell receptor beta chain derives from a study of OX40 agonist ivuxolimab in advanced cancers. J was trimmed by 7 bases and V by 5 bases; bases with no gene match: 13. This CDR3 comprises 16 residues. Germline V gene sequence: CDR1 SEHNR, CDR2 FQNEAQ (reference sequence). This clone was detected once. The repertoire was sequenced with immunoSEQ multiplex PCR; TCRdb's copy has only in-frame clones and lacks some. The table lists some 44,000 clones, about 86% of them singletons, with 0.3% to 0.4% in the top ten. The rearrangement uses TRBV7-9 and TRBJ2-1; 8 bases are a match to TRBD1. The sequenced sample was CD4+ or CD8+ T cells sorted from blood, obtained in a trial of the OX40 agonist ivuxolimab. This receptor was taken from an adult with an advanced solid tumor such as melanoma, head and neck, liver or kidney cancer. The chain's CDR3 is CASSVNPRGLGNEQFF. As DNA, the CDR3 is TGTGCCAGCAGCGTAAACCCCAGGGGGCTCGGTAATGAGCAGTTCTTC.